Listed below are T cell receptor beta chains from one sample, sequenced in a study of shared clonotypes between healthy human individuals. The data were produced by immunoSEQ multiplex PCR, yet TCRdb's version contains in-frame clones alone and is incomplete. This table has 600,000 or so clones, around 96% appearing once. Specimen: naive CD8+ T cells sorted from blood. Receptor source: a young woman in good health. Both conserved end residues are part of each CDR3. The order of the fields is CDR3 protein, V gene, J gene.

CDR3: CASSKEVRQKTFF
V: TRBV21-1
J: TRBJ1-1

CDR3: CASSVDSRGDSGNTIYF
V: TRBV9
J: TRBJ1-3

CDR3: CASSLSENYGYTF
V: TRBV28
J: TRBJ1-2

CDR3: CASSLLLSEMADTEAFF
V: TRBV28
J: TRBJ1-1

CDR3: CASSTRGGTELMNTEAFF
V: TRBV9
J: TRBJ1-1

CDR3: CASSPHSYNEQFF
V: TRBV11-2
J: TRBJ2-1

CDR3: CASSLAGQGALYEQYF
V: TRBV5-6
J: TRBJ2-7

CDR3: CASSLQGGNQPQHF
V: TRBV27
J: TRBJ1-5

CDR3: CASSAGTSGRENTGELFF
V: TRBV9
J: TRBJ2-2

CDR3: CASSQAVGTGPTGELFF
V: TRBV4-1
J: TRBJ2-2

CDR3: CASSPESGLLNTGELFF
V: TRBV19
J: TRBJ2-2

CDR3: CATGQGEEKLFF
V: TRBV28
J: TRBJ1-4

CDR3: CASSLAGPEPLYEQYF
V: TRBV11-1
J: -

CDR3: CASSLEGFGNTIYF
V: TRBV7-8
J: TRBJ1-3

CDR3: CASSVAGEAPLHF
V: TRBV9
J: TRBJ1-6

CDR3: CASSEDPNTEAFF
V: TRBV2
J: TRBJ1-1

CDR3: CASSPGTSGTHEQYF
V: TRBV13
J: TRBJ2-7

CDR3: CASSIVRGSNQPQHF
V: TRBV19
J: TRBJ1-5

CDR3: CASSPHREDEQYF
V: TRBV5-1
J: TRBJ2-7

CDR3: CASRERQGDIRELFF
V: TRBV19
J: TRBJ2-2

CDR3: CASSQGGSYEQYF
V: TRBV16
J: -

CDR3: CASSFLEGGSYEQYF
V: TRBV7-6
J: TRBJ2-7

CDR3: CASSASGRAVLSEQYF
V: TRBV5-1
J: TRBJ2-7

CDR3: CASSSSPGPLGEQYF
V: TRBV27
J: TRBJ2-7

CDR3: CASSSQGAHEKLFF
V: TRBV27
J: TRBJ1-4

CDR3: CASSHASPEAFF
V: TRBV28
J: TRBJ1-1

CDR3: CAGSIGGTQYF
V: TRBV28
J: TRBJ2-3

CDR3: CAWSPLERRTTYEQYF
V: TRBV30
J: TRBJ2-7

CDR3: CASSSVPNYEQYF
V: TRBV6-5
J: TRBJ2-7

CDR3: CASSGRTAGETQYF
V: TRBV9
J: TRBJ2-5

CDR3: CASSSYGHSDQPQHF
V: TRBV19
J: TRBJ1-5

CDR3: CASREAGGVIYEQYF
V: TRBV2
J: TRBJ2-7

CDR3: CASSLHPGTNTGELFF
V: TRBV27
J: TRBJ2-2

CDR3: CASSEWVNRPEQYF
V: TRBV2
J: TRBJ2-7

CDR3: CASSPGDLAYEQYF
V: TRBV18
J: TRBJ2-7